Included here is one T cell receptor (beta chain) sequence, with context. Its antigen specificity is not known. No base qualities exist here, and no much larger clone lies one base off it. The cohort comprised approximately 700 healthy bone marrow donors. Cohort members were all nominally healthy when sampled, although unrecorded immune exposures were likely present. The donor was CMV seropositive and was included in the group of 290 or so seropositive cohort members. A peripheral blood sample was collected from each donor, and TCR beta sequencing was performed on peripheral blood mononuclear cells. The Qiagen DNeasy Blood Extraction Kit was used to extract genomic DNA from the blood cell samples. This sample was taken from a study of cytomegalovirus exposure and HLA in healthy donors (dated by TCRdb to the late 2010s). As for the study more broadly: An earlier analysis of several hundred of the donors reported approximately 290 Gb of sequence data and approximately 110 million unique TCR beta sequences from some 180 million T cells. Besides the first cohort of roughly 700 subjects, a separate validation cohort made up of 120 different subjects was used. An early release that covered about 600 HLA-typed donors contained about 300 gigabases of sequencing data and 65 million to 100 million unique TCR sequences. To decide whether each TCR beta V gene segment behaved as functional or pseudogenic, an earlier analysis of fewer than 750 of the donors relied on high-throughput TCR beta sequencing. The study was designed to test whether signatures of past pathogen exposure could be identified by cataloging public T cell receptors. Rather than using new phenotypic data, the later analysis identified candidate immune exposures from TCR beta sequences and from how often those sequences occurred across donors. High-throughput TCR immunosequencing, statistical association of individual TCRs with disease status, and machine learning were combined to predict cytomegalovirus infection status. Donor age, sex, ethnicity and CMV serostatus were compiled together with the repertoire data. To study patterns of TCR occurrence, a later analysis re-analyzed previously published TCR beta repertoires from 700 or so donors and added high-resolution HLA genotyping. About 5 DR-DQ haplotypes were handled as single units for association and clustering, since linkage in the cohort was strong. The study profiled the T cell repertoires of 500 to 800 subjects by immunosequencing and related them to cytomegalovirus serostatus. On average, around 240,000 unique TCR beta nucleotide sequences were sequenced per donor among 350 to 400 genotyped donors of the cohort, with roughly 19% of those sequences being non-productive. HLA typing covered class I and class II loci at four-digit resolution. All discovery cohort repertoires had been generated using a single sequencing platform. Of the roughly 400 genotyped donors, around 81% fell in the genetic ancestry cluster associated with self-reported Caucasian donors. The number of typed donors differed by locus: roughly 629-640 for A, B, C, DRB1 and DQB1; 522 for DQA1; roughly 600 for DPA1; and around 450 for DPB1. Genome-wide SNP genotypes for about 65% of the roughly 670 donors were used in a later genetic analysis, which treated that subset as a discovery cohort.

Library construction relied on the immunoSEQ multiplex PCR assay. For the multiplex PCR, a mixture combining 60 forward primers for TCR Vbeta segments and 13 reverse primers for TCR Jbeta segments was used. A multiplex PCR assay on genomic DNA amplified the CDR3 region of rearranged TCR beta genes. Amplified TCR beta libraries were sequenced as 87-base-pair reads on the Illumina HiSeq System. In the source study's methods: A later analysis counted some 80 million unique TCR beta chains across the 550 to 800 repertoires, and roughly 10 million of these chains were shared by at least two donors. Raw reads were error-corrected and collapsed into unique sequences with a nearest-neighbor algorithm that merged closely related sequences to remove PCR and sequencing errors. CDR3 sequences were aligned to IMGT reference sequences to assign V, D and J gene segments. Each retained sequence needed at least a six-nucleotide match to both a V gene segment and a J gene segment. A rearrangement was called productive if the CDR3 had no stop codons and remained in frame with V and J, and every other rearrangement was called non-productive. Following IMGT convention, CDR3 was defined as the stretch from the second conserved V-encoded cysteine to the conserved J-encoded phenylalanine. The earlier analysis of approximately 590 of the donors excluded any sequence lacking an unambiguous match to a single V gene segment. In an earlier analysis of about 590 of the donors, a V segment was called functional when productive rearrangements were above 56.7%, and segregating when the standard deviation between donors exceeded 5%. A statistical classification framework was built for diagnosing cytomegalovirus status from the catalog of TCR beta chain sequences. In a later analysis, TCR nucleotide sequences were compared against IMGT/GENE-DB human TR gene sequences so that V and J genes could be assigned. Using the TCRdist pipeline, a later analysis assigned CDR3 sequences along with most-parsimonious VDJ recombination scenarios. In a later analysis, each TCR beta chain was defined by its CDR3 amino acid sequence together with its V-gene family, and reads lacking a unique V-gene family were excluded. In a later analysis, several hundred highly shared, low-generation-probability nucleotide sequences were removed to address suspected cross-contamination and a sequencing artifact. For each public chain, a later analysis derived a clonal expansion index from normalized ranks of inferred template counts within each repertoire. In a later analysis, generation probabilities were computed with a VDJ recombination model fitted to out-of-frame rearrangements, and the resulting probabilities were checked against IGoR. In a later analysis, hypergeometric tests were used to score TCR-TCR, TCR-HLA and TCR-CMV co-occurrence, with a repertoire-size bias correction applied to TCR pairs. A later analysis estimated false discovery rates by permuting HLA or CMV assignments 20 times. A later analysis grouped co-occurring TCRs with DBSCAN, adding TCRdist sequence similarity when clustering within HLA-allele-positive subsets. Repertoires with fewer than 30,000 or more than 120,000 public chains, plus five repertoires with anomalous nucleotide sharing, were excluded from co-occurrence clustering. What TCRdb holds here is the immuneACCESS table cut down to in-frame rearrangements. Part of the clones is not present; checked against another copy, under half of the missing clones reflect an unresolved V gene, and the others are unexplained. V and J calls and clone size are those listed in that table; D and trimming were worked out from the DNA. The sample table shows 120,000 or so clones, and roughly a tenth are seen once. The ten most abundant clones make up 4.6% of the sample.

The investigation overall reported the following: According to a later genetic analysis, donors in an Asian-associated ancestry cluster had fewer N-insertions in productive TCRs than the roughly 670-donor mean. A further reported finding was that TCR beta sequences accurately predicted the HLA-A and HLA-B alleles for most subjects in the first cohort. Compared with equally common non-associated chains, HLA-associated TCR beta chains in a later analysis were more clonally expanded and had lower generation probabilities. Some IMGT-functional V segments, including TRBV6-2 and TRBV6-3, could not be distinguished by the 87-base-pair reads and were therefore excluded. Most CMV-associated TCR beta chains appeared to be HLA-restricted in a later analysis, and the HLA associations seemed to be driven largely by CMV exposure. Seventeen rarely observed V segments, including chromosome 9 orphons, were excluded from the earlier analysis of 550 to 700 of the donors because counts were too low. In vitro tests confirmed that three of the cytomegalovirus-associated TCR beta chains recognize cytomegalovirus antigens. A later analysis found that TCR association rates varied across HLA loci, with DRB1 alleles showing the most associated TCRs and HLA-C alleles the fewest. Correlated functional status among segregating V segments might be attributable to linkage disequilibrium, but an unknown experimental factor could not be ruled out. In a later genetic analysis, a missense DCLRE1C variant was associated with V-gene and J-gene trimming of TCR beta chains, and the association was replicated in an independent cohort. Across donors, most TCR sequences were observed very rarely, whereas some public TCRs were present in many individuals. In a later analysis, 15,000 to 20,000 TCR beta sequences were associated with specific HLA alleles at a false discovery rate of 0.05. A cluster of highly shared sequence variants was judged likely to be a technical artifact of the sequencing pipeline. The study gave a list of some 150 TCR beta chains associated with cytomegalovirus. In this cohort, only TCR beta chains were sequenced, and detectable features were limited by the absence of alpha or paired-chain data. According to the authors, the approach could potentially be generalized to other disease states and immunological phenotypes. According to a later analysis, parvovirus B19, influenza, CMV and Epstein-Barr virus appeared linked to several top co-occurrence clusters. In an earlier analysis of roughly 500 of the donors, most TCR beta V segments appeared in productive rearrangements about 87% or about 30% of the time, broadly matching IMGT annotations. Assigning TCR associations to individual alleles was difficult when HLA alleles, especially DR and DQ, strongly co-occurred. Sequencing depth was assumed to be roughly uniform across donors in the presence/absence analyses, though that assumption may not hold. CMV serostatus was the only immune exposure information available for the cohort. The classifier was reported to diagnose cytomegalovirus status with high specificity and sensitivity in both the original cohort and the validation cohort. Because HLA typing was missing for some donors at each locus, association tests included only the typed subset.

The CDR3 runs 14 amino acids, cysteine and phenylalanine included. Only the CDR3 DNA is retained, 42 bases long and in frame from the first base. The germline V gene encodes CDR1 SGHVS and CDR2 FNYEAQ. Deletion took 4 bases off V and 6 bases off J, with a span of 16 bases between the germline ends. Sequences were obtained from PBMCs. Recombination joined TRBV7-6 with TRBJ2-7, with no confidently assigned D gene. The sequence was obtained from a woman between 18 and 29 years old in good health and CMV-seropositive. For the CDR3, the sequence is CASSSEQPPSEQYF. Read as DNA, the sequence is TGTGCCAGCAGCTCGGAACAGCCGCCGTCCGAGCAGTACTTC.